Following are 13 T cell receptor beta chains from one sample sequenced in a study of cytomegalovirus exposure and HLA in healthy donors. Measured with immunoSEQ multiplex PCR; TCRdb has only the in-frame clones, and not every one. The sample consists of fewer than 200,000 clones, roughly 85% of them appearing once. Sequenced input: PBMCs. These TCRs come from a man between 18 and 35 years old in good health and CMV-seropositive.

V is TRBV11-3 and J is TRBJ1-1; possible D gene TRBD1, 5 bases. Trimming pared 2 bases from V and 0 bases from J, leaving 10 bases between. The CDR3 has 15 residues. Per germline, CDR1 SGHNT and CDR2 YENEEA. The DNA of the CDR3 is TGTGCCAGCAGCTTAAGGGCAGGGATGAACACTGAAGCTTTCTTT. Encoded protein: CASSLRAGMNTEAFF.

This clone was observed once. This CDR3 is CASSQGTTGVVDTQYF. The DNA of the CDR3 is TGCGCCAGCAGCCAAGGGACGACGGGGGTGGTAGATACGCAGTATTTT. The chain has TRBV4-1 and TRBJ2-3; tentatively, D is TRBD2 (6 bases). Trimming stripped 1 base from V and 5 bases from J, with 16 bases between. Per germline, CDR1 MGHRA and CDR2 YSYEKL. The CDR3 totals 16 residues.

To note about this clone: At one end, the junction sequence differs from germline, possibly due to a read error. The CDR3 bases are TGTGCTAGCAGCACAAGCGGGGAGGCAGAGACCCAGTACTTC. Translated, it gives CASSTSGEAETQYF. The chain carries TRBV7-7 and TRBJ2-5; 7 bases are a match to TRBD2. Per the germline V gene, CDR1 is SSHAT and CDR2 is FNYEAQ (reference sequence). This CDR3 is 14 amino acids long.

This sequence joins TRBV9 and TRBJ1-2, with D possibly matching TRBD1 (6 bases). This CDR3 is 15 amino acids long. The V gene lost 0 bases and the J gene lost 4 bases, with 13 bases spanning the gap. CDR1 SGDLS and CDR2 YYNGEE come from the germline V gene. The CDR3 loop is CASSVEAGAFYGYTF. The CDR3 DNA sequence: TGTGCCAGCAGCGTAGAAGCGGGGGCTTTCTATGGCTACACCTTC.

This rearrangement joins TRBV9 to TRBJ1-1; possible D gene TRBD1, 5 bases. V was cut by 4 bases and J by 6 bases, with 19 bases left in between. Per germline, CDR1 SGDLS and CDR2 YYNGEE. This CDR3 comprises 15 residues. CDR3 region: CASSPRGAGESEAFF. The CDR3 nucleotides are TGTGCCAGCAGCCCGAGGGGTGCGGGGGAGTCTGAAGCTTTCTTT.

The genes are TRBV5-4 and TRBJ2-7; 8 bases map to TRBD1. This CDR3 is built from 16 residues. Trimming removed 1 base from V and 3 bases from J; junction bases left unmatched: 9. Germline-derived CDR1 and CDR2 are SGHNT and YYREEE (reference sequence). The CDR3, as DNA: TGTGCCAGCAGCTTGAGGACAGGGTTGGGCTTCTACGAGCAGTACTTC. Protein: CASSLRTGLGFYEQYF.

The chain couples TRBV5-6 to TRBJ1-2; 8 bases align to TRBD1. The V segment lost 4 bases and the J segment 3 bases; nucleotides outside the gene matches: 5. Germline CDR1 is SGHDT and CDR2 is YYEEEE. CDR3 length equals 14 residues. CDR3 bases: TGTGCCAGCAGCCCGACAGGGGCGGACTATGGCTACACCTTC. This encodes CASSPTGADYGYTF.

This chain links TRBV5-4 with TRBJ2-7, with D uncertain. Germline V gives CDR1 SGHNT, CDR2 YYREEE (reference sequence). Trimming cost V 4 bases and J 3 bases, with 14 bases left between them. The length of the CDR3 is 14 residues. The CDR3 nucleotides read TGTGCCAGCAGCGTAAACCTGATTAGCTACGAGCAGTACTTC. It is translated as CASSVNLISYEQYF.

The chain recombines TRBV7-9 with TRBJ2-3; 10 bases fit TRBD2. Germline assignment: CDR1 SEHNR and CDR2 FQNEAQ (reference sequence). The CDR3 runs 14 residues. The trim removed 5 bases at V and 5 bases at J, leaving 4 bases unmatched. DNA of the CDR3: TGTGCCAGCAGCCCTAGCGGGGGAGAAGATACGCAGTATTTT. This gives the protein CASSPSGGEDTQYF.

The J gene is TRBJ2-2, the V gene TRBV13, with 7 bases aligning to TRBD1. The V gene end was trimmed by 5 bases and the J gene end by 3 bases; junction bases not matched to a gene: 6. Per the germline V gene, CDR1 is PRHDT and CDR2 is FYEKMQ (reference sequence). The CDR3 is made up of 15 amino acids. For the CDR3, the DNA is TGTGCCAGCAGCGCCCGGGACAGATACACCGGGGAGCTGTTTTTT. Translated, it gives CASSARDRYTGELFF.

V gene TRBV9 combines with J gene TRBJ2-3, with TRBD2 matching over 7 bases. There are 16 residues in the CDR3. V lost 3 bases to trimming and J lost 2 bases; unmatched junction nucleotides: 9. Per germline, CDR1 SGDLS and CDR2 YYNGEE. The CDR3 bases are TGTGCCAGCAGCGCTTGGGGGAGCGGGACCACAGATACGCAGTATTTT. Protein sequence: CASSAWGSGTTDTQYF. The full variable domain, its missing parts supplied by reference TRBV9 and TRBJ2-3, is DSGVTQTPKHLITATGQRVTLRCSPRSGDLSVYWYQQSLDQGLQFLIQYYNGEERAKGNILERFSAQQFPDLHSELNLSSLELGDSALYFCASSAWGSGTTDTQYFGPGTRLTVL.

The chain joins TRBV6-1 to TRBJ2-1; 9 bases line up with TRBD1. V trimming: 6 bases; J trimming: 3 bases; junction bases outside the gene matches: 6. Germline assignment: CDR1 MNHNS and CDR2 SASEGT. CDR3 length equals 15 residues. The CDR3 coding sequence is TGTGCCAGCAGACTGGGACAGGGAGTCTACAATGAGCAGTTCTTC. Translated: CASRLGQGVYNEQFF.

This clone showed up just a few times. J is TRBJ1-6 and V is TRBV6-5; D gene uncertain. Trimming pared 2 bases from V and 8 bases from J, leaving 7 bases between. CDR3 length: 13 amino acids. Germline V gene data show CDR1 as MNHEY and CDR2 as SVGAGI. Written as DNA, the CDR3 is TGTGCCAGCAGTTACACCCTAGATTCACCCCTCCACTTT. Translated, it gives CASSYTLDSPLHF.